The entry below gives a single T cell receptor (beta chain) sequence along with its context. Ten or more counts support this clonotype. Its antigen remains unidentified. Base quality data are lacking; no much larger clone is found one base away. The sample comes from a study of T cells in Graves' hyperthyroidism and ophthalmopathy (dated by TCRdb to 2018 to 2020). With regard to the full study: Peripheral blood was sampled at the time of initial diagnosis, prior to any treatment. TCR V-J signatures able to tell the groups apart were searched for in a discovery cohort of 90 to 100 patients, of whom more than 40 had Graves' ophthalmopathy and roughly 59 had stable Graves' hyperthyroidism. An independent validation cohort of under 20 hyperthyroidism patients and about 15 patients who later progressed to ophthalmopathy tested prospective prediction of ophthalmopathy. For training and testing, the 80 to 100 patients in the discovery cohort were randomly divided in a 7:3 ratio. In roughly six Graves' hyperthyroidism patients, the study also compared T-cell repertoires from thyroid tissue with T-cell repertoires from blood. After sampling, hyperthyroidism patients received methimazole starting at 30 mg daily, and ophthalmopathy patients received high-dose intravenous methylprednisolone. The paper reports TCR Vbeta CDR3 sequencing of approximately 140 peripheral blood samples: around 45 ophthalmopathy, 70 to 85 hyperthyroidism and approximately 17 progressor patients. On the study overall, not on this receptor specifically: Ophthalmopathy was separated from stable hyperthyroidism by a 13 V-J signature model, with around 90% sensitivity and roughly 84% specificity obtained in cross-validation and 80%/75% obtained in testing. Blood samples also contained most of the expanded thyroid clonotypes (frequency above 0.001), which suggests that blood repertoires may reflect thyroid immune responses. In validation, the model predicted progression to ophthalmopathy a median of roughly 6.5 months before onset, with over 60% sensitivity and roughly 73% specificity. No statistical method was used to fix the sample size in advance, and group allocation was not hidden from the investigators.

In the ophthalmopathy patients, disease was moderately to severely active, with a Clinical Activity Score of 3 or more, a NOSPECS grade of 4 or more, and a duration of less than 3 months. Exclusion was applied to patients with uncontrolled infections, other autoimmune diseases, pregnancy or lactation. Diagnoses were established on the basis of clinical symptoms, serum thyroxine and TRAb, thyroid ultrasound, and orbital computed tomography. PBMCs were isolated from 7.5 to 10 ml of fresh peripheral blood by Ficoll-Paque density gradient centrifugation. Total RNA was extracted with Trizol reagent, and quality was checked on an Agilent 2100 Bioanalyzer. CDR1 MDHEN and CDR2 SYDVKM are derived from the germline V gene. The trim is 8 bases for V and 7 bases for J, with a gap of 12 bases between the germline ends. From cysteine to phenylalanine, the CDR3 is 12 amino acids long. The only DNA kept is the CDR3, 36 bases in frame from the first base.

Amplification of TCR beta CDR3 regions was carried out from RNA transcripts. A first-round RT-PCR of the TCR CDR3 used the HTBI primer set with the Qiagen OneStep RT-PCR kit. The libraries were constructed in a second round of multiplex PCR and then size-selected and purified. The libraries were sequenced on an Illumina HiSeq2000 using paired-end 100 bp reads. The study's processing was this. SOAPnuke was used to process the raw data, with reads discarded if the reads contained adapters or uncalled bases, had a mean Phred below 15, or lacked an exact constant-primer or identifier match. High-quality paired reads were merged using COPE v1.2.5, and each unique nucleotide sequence was defined as a clonotype. MiTCR v1.1 was used to align the clonotypes against IMGT TRBV, TRBD and TRBJ reference segments. Analysis was restricted to V-J combinations with a frequency above 0.0001, which covered approximately 99% of repertoires. A TCS score was defined as the ratio between F50 (clonal expansion) and ExV (chaos), using BLOSUM62-based TCRdist between CDR3 peptides within each V-J. Welch's t-statistics and random forest reduced fewer than 550 V-J features to 13, which were used in a naive Bayes classifier (R e1071). The similarity between thyroid and blood repertoires was quantified using the Morisita-Horn index. TCRdb trimmed public reads at Q25 via fastp, called clones via MiXCR and kept in-frame beta chains. Each entry merges the rows of one CDR3 protein and shows their most common DNA and genes. These V and J calls originate from TCRdb's pipeline instead of the authors' own analysis. For this sample there are fewer than 750,000 distinct CDR3 sequences; around 15% appear just once. 3.5% to 4.5% of the sample rests with the top ten.

The sequence came from a woman aged 40 to 49 with Graves' ophthalmopathy. The sample was blood. The sequence is built from TRBV28 and TRBJ1-5; no D gene call is confident. The CDR3 region reads CASRDVGQPQHF. The DNA reads TGTGCCAGCCGAGATGTGGGGCAGCCCCAGCATTTT. The full variable domain, completed from the reference TRBV28 and TRBJ1-5 proteins outside the CDR3, reads DVKVTQSSRYLVKRTGEKVFLECVQDMDHENMFWYRQDPGLGLRLIYFSYDVKMKEKGDIPEGYSVSREKKERFSLILESASTNQTSMYLCASRDVGQPQHFGDGTRLSIL.